One and the same sample provided the 8 T cell receptor beta chains below, sequenced in a study of blood T cell repertoires in COVID-19. Sequencing was performed with immunoSEQ multiplex PCR; in TCRdb, only in-frame clones are kept and a portion is missing. This repertoire shows about 220,000 clones, roughly 80% found once; its top ten account for under 1.5%. Sequencing input: PBMCs or T cells enriched from blood (not recorded which). The receptor source for this set is a woman in her forties with acute COVID-19.

CDR3 bases: TGTGCCAGCAGTCCACCGGGGGGTTGGGGATGGAATCAGCCCCAGCATTTT. Translating gives CASSPPGGWGWNQPQHF. The gene calls are TRBV6-2 or TRBV6-3 and TRBJ1-5; possibly TRBD1 for D (5 bases). The germline V gene encodes CDR1 MNHEY and CDR2 SVGEGT. The length of the CDR3 is 17 residues. Trimming took off 5 bases at V and 4 bases at J, with 21 bases between the two ends.

J is TRBJ2-1 and V is TRBV6-2 or TRBV6-3; TRBD1 matches at 10 bases. The CDR3 is 16 residues long. The V segment lost 5 bases and the J segment 6 bases; nucleotides outside the gene matches: 10. Germline CDR1 and CDR2: MNHEY and SVGEGT. CDR3 region: CASSRYGTGESNEQFF. In DNA, the CDR3 is TGTGCCAGCAGTCGGTACGGGACAGGGGAATCCAATGAGCAGTTCTTC.

A few counts support this clone. V and J are TRBV7-9 and TRBJ1-4; D is possibly TRBD1 (6 bases). CDR1 SEHNR and CDR2 FQNEAQ come from the germline V gene (reference sequence). Trimming took off 11 bases at V and 6 bases at J, with 16 bases between the two ends. This CDR3 contains 13 residues. The CDR3 loop is CAGTQGGDEKLFF. In DNA, the CDR3 is TGTGCCGGGACACAGGGCGGAGATGAAAAACTGTTTTTT.

V is TRBV5-4 and J is TRBJ1-2, with a weak D call TRBD1 (6 bases). The CDR3 spans 13 residues. The V end lost 3 bases, the J end lost 6 bases, and 12 bases lay between the germline ends. Germline-derived CDR1 and CDR2 are SGHNT and YYREEE (reference sequence). CDR3 nucleotide sequence: TGTGCCAGCAGCTATACAGGGTTGGATGGCTACACCTTC. This codes for CASSYTGLDGYTF.

The chain couples TRBV6-2 or TRBV6-3 to TRBJ1-2; D gene ambiguous. Between the trimmed V and J ends, which lost 5 bases and 5 bases, there was a span of 12 bases. Germline lookup yields CDR1 MNHEY and CDR2 SVGEGT. The length of the CDR3 is 13 residues. In DNA, the CDR3 is TGTGCCAGCAGTCCCGACACCCTTTATGGCTACACCTTC. Amino acids: CASSPDTLYGYTF.

The chain carries TRBV18 and TRBJ2-7; the D gene is possibly TRBD1 (6 bases). V lost 3 bases to trimming and J lost 6 bases, with 9 bases between them. In germline, CDR1 is KGHSH, CDR2 LQKENI. The CDR3 length is 12 residues. The CDR3 spells CASSPLGGEQYF. The CDR3 nucleotides read TGTGCCAGCTCACCTTTAGGGGGCGAGCAGTACTTC.

In this sample, this clone turned up a few times. This sequence joins TRBV9 and TRBJ1-5, with D perhaps matching TRBD1 (6 bases). V was pared by 3 bases and J by 5 bases, with 12 bases between. Germline loops: CDR1 SGDLS, CDR2 YYNGEE. The CDR3 sequence is 14 residues long. CDR3 coding DNA: TGTGCCAGCAGCGCTCTTGCAGGGGATCAGCCCCAGCATTTT. Translated: CASSALAGDQPQHF.

The V call is TRBV9, the J call TRBJ1-6, with 8 bases aligning to TRBD1. Germline V gene data show CDR1 as SGDLS and CDR2 as YYNGEE. The ends lost 0 bases at V and 6 bases at J; junction bases unmatched: 2. There are 15 residues in the CDR3. The CDR3 region has the DNA TGTGCCAGCAGCGTAGTCGGGACAGGTAATTCACCCCTCCACTTT. Translation gives CASSVVGTGNSPLHF.